This T cell receptor (beta chain) is drawn from a study of T-cell memory formation after mild COVID-19. General study points: Clones contracting over day 15 to 85 were CD4/CD8 balanced, with later expanders leaning CD4+.

This clonotype came up a few times. The target antigen is unknown. Trimming left V 0 bases short and J 2 bases short, with 11 bases between. The CDR3 consists of 15 residues. Germline V gene sequence: CDR1 LGHNA, CDR2 YSLEER. TCRdb redid the calling of the 5' RACE reads with MiXCR, one entry per CDR3 protein. The sample comprises approximately 270,000 distinct CDR3 sequences, around 15% of which are singletons, and roughly 20% rests with the top ten. Sample: PBMCs or a T cell subset sorted from them (not recorded which). The TCR comes from a man aged 18 to 30 who had mild COVID-19 (a few samples of this study predate the infection). Cell type and time point are not known. V and J are TRBV4-3 and TRBJ2-7, with D possibly being TRBD2 (6 bases). This CDR3 reads CASSQDLGGAYEQYF. The DNA of the CDR3 is TGCGCCAGCAGCCAAGATTTGGGAGGAGCCTACGAGCAGTACTTC.